This T cell receptor (beta chain) emerged from a study of PD-L1 blockade in urothelial cancer. V lost 5 bases and J lost 3; bases outside the gene matches: 10. The CDR3 extends over 15 amino acids. The germline V gene has CDR1 SEHNR and CDR2 FQNEAQ (reference sequence). Stated time point: pretreatment peripheral blood. Profiling relied on immunoSEQ multiplex PCR, and the TCRdb table lists in-frame clones only, not all of them. This sample has roughly 87,000 clones, with around 90% found just once. The sequence was obtained from a woman aged 80 or over with urothelial cancer. Sequences were derived from PBMCs, sampled around atezolizumab (anti-PD-L1) treatment. This rearrangement joins TRBV7-9 to TRBJ2-7; TRBD1 aligns across 7 bases. The CDR3 DNA is TGTGCCAGCAGCCGGATGACAGGGTATGTCTACGAGCAGTACTTC. Translation gives CASSRMTGYVYEQYF. Filled out from reference TRBV7-9 and TRBJ2-7, the complete variable domain reads DTGVSQNPRHKITKRGQNVTFRCDPISEHNRLYWYRQTLGQGPEFLTYFQNEAQLEKSRLLSDRFSAERPKGSFSTLEIQRTEQGDSAMYLCASSRMTGYVYEQYFGPGTRLTVT.